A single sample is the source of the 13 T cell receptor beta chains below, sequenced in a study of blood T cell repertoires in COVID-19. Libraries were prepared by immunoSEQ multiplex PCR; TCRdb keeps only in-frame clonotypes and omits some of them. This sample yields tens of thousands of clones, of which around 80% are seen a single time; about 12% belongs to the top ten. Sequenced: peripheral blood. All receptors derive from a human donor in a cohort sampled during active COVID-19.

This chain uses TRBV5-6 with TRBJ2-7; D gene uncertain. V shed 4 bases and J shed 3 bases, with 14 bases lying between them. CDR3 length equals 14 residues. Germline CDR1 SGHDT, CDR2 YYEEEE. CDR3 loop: CASSPLAEIYEQYF. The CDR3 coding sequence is TGTGCCAGCAGCCCCCTGGCGGAGATCTACGAGCAGTACTTC.

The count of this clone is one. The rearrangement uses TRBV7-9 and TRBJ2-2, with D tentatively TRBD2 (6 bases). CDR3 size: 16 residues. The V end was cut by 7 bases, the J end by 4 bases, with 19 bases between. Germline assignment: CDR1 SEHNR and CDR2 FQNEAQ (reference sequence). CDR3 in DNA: TGTGCCAGCATAGGGAGGACATCCAAAACCACCGGGGAGCTGTTTTTT. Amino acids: CASIGRTSKTTGELFF.

CDR3 residues: CATSRPDTNSPLHF. The CDR3 bases are TGTGCCACCAGCAGACCCGACACTAATTCACCCCTCCACTTT. The chain carries TRBV15 and TRBJ1-6; D not resolved. The CDR3 loop spans 14 amino acids. V was pared by 2 bases and J by 6 bases, with 8 bases between. The V gene's germline CDR1 is LNHNV and CDR2 YYDKDF (reference sequence).

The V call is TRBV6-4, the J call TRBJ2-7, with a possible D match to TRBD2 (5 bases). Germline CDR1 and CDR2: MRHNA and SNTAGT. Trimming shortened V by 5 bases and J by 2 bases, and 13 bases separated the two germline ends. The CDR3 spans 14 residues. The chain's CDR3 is CASSIEEGAYEQYF. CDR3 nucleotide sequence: TGTGCCAGCAGTATTGAAGAGGGCGCCTACGAGCAGTACTTC.

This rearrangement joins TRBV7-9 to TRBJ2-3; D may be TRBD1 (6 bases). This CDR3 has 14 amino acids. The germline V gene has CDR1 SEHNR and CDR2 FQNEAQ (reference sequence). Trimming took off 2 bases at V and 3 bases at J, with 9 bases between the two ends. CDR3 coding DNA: TGTGCCAGCAGCTTAAGTACAGGGACAGATACGCAGTATTTT. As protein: CASSLSTGTDTQYF.

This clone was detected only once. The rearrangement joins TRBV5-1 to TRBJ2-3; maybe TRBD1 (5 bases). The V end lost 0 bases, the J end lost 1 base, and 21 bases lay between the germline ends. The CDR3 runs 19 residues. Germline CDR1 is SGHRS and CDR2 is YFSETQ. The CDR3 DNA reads TGCGCCAGCAGCTTGGATTCGTCCTTGACAGCCTCCCGCACAGATACGCAGTATTTT. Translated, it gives CASSLDSSLTASRTDTQYF.

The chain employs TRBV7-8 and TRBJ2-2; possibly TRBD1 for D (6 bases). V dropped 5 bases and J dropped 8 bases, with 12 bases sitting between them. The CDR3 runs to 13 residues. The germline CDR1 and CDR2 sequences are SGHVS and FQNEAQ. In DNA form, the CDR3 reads TGTGCCAGCAGCCAGGGGTTTATAGGGGAGCTGTTTTTT. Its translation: CASSQGFIGELFF.

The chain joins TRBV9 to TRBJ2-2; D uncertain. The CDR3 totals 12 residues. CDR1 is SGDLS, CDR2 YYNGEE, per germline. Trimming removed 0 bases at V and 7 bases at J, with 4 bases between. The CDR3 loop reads CASSVDIGELFF. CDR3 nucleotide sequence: TGTGCCAGCAGCGTAGATATCGGGGAGCTGTTTTTT.

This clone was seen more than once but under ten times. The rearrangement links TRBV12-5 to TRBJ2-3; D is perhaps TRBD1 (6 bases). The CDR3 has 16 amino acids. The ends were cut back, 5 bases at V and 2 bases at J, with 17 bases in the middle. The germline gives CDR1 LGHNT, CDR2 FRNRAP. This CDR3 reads CASGLGTRDNTDTQYF. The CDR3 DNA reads TGTGCTAGTGGTCTTGGTACTAGGGACAACACAGATACGCAGTATTTT.

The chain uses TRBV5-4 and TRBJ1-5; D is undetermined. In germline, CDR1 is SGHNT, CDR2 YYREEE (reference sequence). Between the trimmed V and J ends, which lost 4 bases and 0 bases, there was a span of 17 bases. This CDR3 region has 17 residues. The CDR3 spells CASSEKGGSNSNQPQHF. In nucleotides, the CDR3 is TGTGCCAGCAGCGAAAAGGGAGGGAGCAATAGCAATCAGCCCCAGCATTTT.

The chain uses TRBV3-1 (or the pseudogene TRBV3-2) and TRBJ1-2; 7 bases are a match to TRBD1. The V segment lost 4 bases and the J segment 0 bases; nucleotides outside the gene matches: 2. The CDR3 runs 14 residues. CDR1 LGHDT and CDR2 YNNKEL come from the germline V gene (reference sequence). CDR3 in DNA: TGTGCCAGCAGCCCGGGACAGCCTAACTATGGCTACACCTTC. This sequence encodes CASSPGQPNYGYTF.

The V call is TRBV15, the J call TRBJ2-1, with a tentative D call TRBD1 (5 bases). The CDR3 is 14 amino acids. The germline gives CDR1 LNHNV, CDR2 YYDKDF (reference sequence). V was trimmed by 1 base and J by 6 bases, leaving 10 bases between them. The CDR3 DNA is TGTGCCACCAGCAGAGCGGGCCAGGGCAATGAGCAGTTCTTC. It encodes CATSRAGQGNEQFF.

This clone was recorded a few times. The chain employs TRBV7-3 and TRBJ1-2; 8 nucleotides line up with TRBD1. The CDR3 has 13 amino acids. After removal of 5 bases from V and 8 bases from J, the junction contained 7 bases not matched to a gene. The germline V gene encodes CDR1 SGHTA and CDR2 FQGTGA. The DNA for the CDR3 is TGTGCCAGCAGCCTGGACAGGGAGGGCGGCTACACCTTC. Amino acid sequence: CASSLDREGGYTF. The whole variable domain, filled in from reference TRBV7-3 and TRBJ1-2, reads GAGVSQTPSNKVTEKGKYVELRCDPISGHTALYWYRQSLGQGPEFLIYFQGTGAADDSGLPNDRFFAVRPEGSVSTLKIQRTERGDSAVYLCASSLDREGGYTFGSGTRLTVV.